Following are 29 T cell receptor beta chains from one sample sequenced in a study of T cells in Graves' hyperthyroidism and ophthalmopathy. It was RNA transcripts that yielded the amplified TCR beta CDR3 regions. During a first-round RT-PCR of the TCR CDR3, the HTBI primer set was used. TCRdb used MiXCR to reprocess the multiplex PCR reads, holding one entry per CDR3 protein. The table shows approximately 400,000 distinct CDR3 sequences, with just under 25% occurring only once. The specimen was blood. These receptors all come from a man aged 50 or older with Graves' hyperthyroidism.

This clonotype was picked up a small number of times. This sequence joins TRBV10-2 and TRBJ2-3, with 7 bases lining up with TRBD2. The CDR3 covers 14 residues. Per the germline V gene, CDR1 is WSHSY and CDR2 is SAAADI. After removal of 4 bases from V and 4 bases from J, the junction contained 5 bases not matched to a gene. The CDR3 region has the DNA TGCGCCAGCAGTGCGGGAGGTGGATCAGATACGCAGTATTTT. Encoded protein: CASSAGGGSDTQYF.

The V gene is TRBV7-9, the J gene TRBJ2-7; 11 bases agree with TRBD2. The germline V gene encodes CDR1 SEHNR and CDR2 FQNEAQ (reference sequence). The J segment lost 0 bases and the V segment lost 9 bases, leaving 16 bases of the junction unmatched. The length of the CDR3 is 18 residues. CDR3 sequence: CASSIRLAGGYRSYEQYF. CDR3 in DNA: TGTGCCAGTAGTATAAGGCTAGCGGGAGGTTACCGCTCCTACGAGCAGTACTTC.

This clonotype was counted a few times. The chain employs TRBV20-1 and TRBJ2-5; TRBD1 matches at 11 bases. V gave up 6 bases and J gave up 2 bases; unmatched junction bases: 8. In germline, CDR1 is DFQATT, CDR2 SNEGSKA (reference sequence). The CDR3 runs to 15 residues. CDR3 nucleotides: TGCAGTGCCTCTGGGACAGGGGGTCTACAAGAGACCCAGTACTTC. It is translated as CSASGTGGLQETQYF.

The chain carries TRBV11-2 and TRBJ2-4, with D uncertain. This CDR3 comprises 15 residues. Trimming shortened V by 2 bases and J by 0 bases, and 8 bases separated the two germline ends. The germline CDR1 and CDR2 sequences are SGHAT and FQNNGV. CDR3 DNA sequence: TGTGCCAGCAGCTTATGGCAGGTAGCCAAAAACATTCAGTACTTC. It codes for CASSLWQVAKNIQYF. The complete variable domain, with remaining parts taken from reference TRBV11-2 and TRBJ2-4, reads EAGVAQSPRYKIIEKRQSVAFWCNPISGHATLYWYQQILGQGPKLLIQFQNNGVVDDSQLPKDRFSAERLKGVDSTLKIQPAKLEDSAVYLCASSLWQVAKNIQYFGAGTRLSVL.

The chain links TRBV27 to TRBJ2-7; 11 bases are a match to TRBD2. The CDR3 loop spans 15 amino acids. V shed 5 bases, J shed 1 base, and the junction held 4 bases outside the gene matches. From germline, CDR1 is MNHEY and CDR2 SMNVEV (reference sequence). The CDR3 nucleotides read TGTGCCAGCAGTGCTATAGCGGGAGGGTCCTACGAGCAGTACTTC. Translating gives CASSAIAGGSYEQYF.

This clonotype was counted a few times. The V call is TRBV7-9, the J call TRBJ2-5, with 7 bases identical to TRBD1. CDR3 length equals 14 residues. V shed 6 bases and J 4 bases; nucleotides not matched to a gene: 8. Germline V lookup: CDR1 SEHNR, CDR2 FQNEAQ (reference sequence). The CDR3 loop is CASRKTGLGETQYF. The CDR3 coding sequence is TGTGCCAGCAGAAAGACAGGGTTAGGAGAGACCCAGTACTTC.

V is TRBV2 and J is TRBJ2-7, with 13 bases matching TRBD2. CDR1 is SNHLY, CDR2 FYNNEI, per germline. The CDR3 runs 13 residues. The trim removed 9 bases at V and 3 bases at J, leaving 2 bases unmatched. CDR3 amino acids: CARGTSGNYEQYF. The CDR3 DNA reads TGTGCCAGGGGGACTAGCGGGAACTACGAGCAGTACTTC.

This rearrangement joins TRBV20-1 to TRBJ2-7; D uncertain. Germline CDR1 is DFQATT and CDR2 is SNEGSKA (reference sequence). CDR3 size: 11 residues. V lost 7 bases to trimming and J lost 4 bases, with 11 bases between them. CDR3 in DNA: TGCAGTGTCCAGGACGGTTACGAGCAGTACTTC. Translating it yields CSVQDGYEQYF.

The chain combines TRBV6-8 with TRBJ1-2; D unresolved. Germline V gene sequence: CDR1 MNHGY, CDR2 SAAAGT. Trimming stripped 6 bases from V and 0 bases from J, with 8 bases between. The CDR3 length is 13 residues. CDR3 sequence reads: CASRDPANYGYTF. CDR3 DNA sequence: TGTGCCAGCAGAGATCCAGCTAACTATGGCTACACCTTC.

In its sample, this clonotype was seen a few times. The chain carries TRBV15 and TRBJ1-1, with D possibly matching TRBD1 (6 bases). CDR3 length: 14 residues. Deletions cut 6 bases from V and 4 bases from J, with 15 bases between. Germline lookup yields CDR1 LNHNV and CDR2 YYDKDF (reference sequence). CDR3 nucleotides: TGTGCCACCAGTCCTACGACAGGTGGCACTGAAGCTTTCTTT. Amino acids: CATSPTTGGTEAFF.

The rearrangement links TRBV27 to TRBJ2-1, with D tentatively TRBD2 (5 bases). The germline gives CDR1 MNHEY, CDR2 SMNVEV (reference sequence). The CDR3 runs 16 residues. Trimming cost V 7 bases and J 2 bases, with 18 bases left between them. The CDR3 DNA sequence: TGTGCCAGCATGGATCCACGCGGGCAGACCTACAATGAGCAGTTCTTC. It codes for CASMDPRGQTYNEQFF.

The J gene is TRBJ2-2, the V gene TRBV5-1; D is uncertain. This CDR3 is 15 amino acids long. Germline CDR1 is SGHRS and CDR2 is YFSETQ. Trimming took 0 bases from V and 0 from J, leaving 6 bases between them. As DNA, the CDR3 is TGCGCCAGCAGCTTGGACCTAACGAACACCGGGGAGCTGTTTTTT. Translating gives CASSLDLTNTGELFF.

The J gene is TRBJ2-3, the V gene TRBV7-9; 11 positions match TRBD1. The V segment lost 4 bases and the J segment 5 bases; nucleotides outside the gene matches: 8. The CDR3 covers 16 residues. Germline lookup yields CDR1 SEHNR and CDR2 FQNEAQ (reference sequence). The CDR3 sequence: CASSSSGTGGLDTQYF. The CDR3 region has the DNA TGTGCCAGCAGCTCCTCCGGGACAGGGGGTTTAGATACGCAGTATTTT. Combining the CDR3 with reference TRBV7-9 and TRBJ2-3 gives the whole variable domain DTGVSQNPRHKITKRGQNVTFRCDPISEHNRLYWYRQTLGQGPEFLTYFQNEAQLEKSRLLSDRFSAERPKGSFSTLEIQRTEQGDSAMYLCASSSSGTGGLDTQYFGPGTRLTVL.

This clonotype has at least ten counts. Here the CDR3 DNA reads TGTGCCAGCAGTGCTACCGGGACTACCTACGAGCAGTACTTC. As protein: CASSATGTTYEQYF. The chain couples TRBV27 to TRBJ2-7, with 7 bases matching TRBD2. Germline CDR1 reads MNHEY; CDR2 reads SMNVEV (reference sequence). CDR3 size: 14 residues. The ends lost 5 bases at V and 2 bases at J; junction bases unmatched: 6.

In its sample, this clonotype was seen a few times. V is TRBV7-3 and J is TRBJ2-3, with a weak D call TRBD2 (5 bases). Deletions cut 6 bases from V and 2 bases from J, with 12 bases between. CDR3 length equals 14 residues. Germline V gene lookup returns CDR1 SGHTA and CDR2 FQGTGA. This CDR3 reads CASRMMEATDTQYF. CDR3 in DNA: TGTGCCAGCAGAATGATGGAGGCCACAGATACGCAGTATTTT.

This clonotype was counted a few times. The DNA for the CDR3 is TGCGCCAGCAGCTTGGAATATGGACAGGGGGAGCTGTTTTTT. The encoded protein is CASSLEYGQGELFF. The J gene is TRBJ2-2, the V gene TRBV5-1, with D perhaps TRBD1 (6 bases). This CDR3 is built from 14 residues. Germline values: CDR1 SGHRS, CDR2 YFSETQ. The V end lost 0 bases, the J end lost 8 bases, and 11 bases lay between the germline ends.

This clonotype was picked up a small number of times. V gene TRBV5-5 combines with J gene TRBJ1-5; 8 nucleotides align to TRBD1. The junction had 8 bases not matched to a gene; V was cut back by 4 bases and J by 2 bases. Germline values: CDR1 SGHKS, CDR2 YYEKEE (reference sequence). The CDR3 has 16 residues. CDR3 bases: TGTGCCAGCAGCGCCGGGACAGGATGGGGCAATCAGCCCCAGCATTTT. Protein product: CASSAGTGWGNQPQHF.

V and J are TRBV20-1 and TRBJ2-2; D remains ambiguous. V was shortened by 3 bases and J by 4 bases, with 6 bases between the two germline ends. The CDR3 totals 12 residues. Germline V lookup: CDR1 DFQATT, CDR2 SNEGSKA (reference sequence). The CDR3 reads CSARGFTGELFF. The CDR3 nucleotides are TGCAGTGCTAGGGGATTCACCGGGGAGCTGTTTTTT.

The chain couples TRBV5-5 to TRBJ1-1, with no clear D. From germline, CDR1 is SGHKS and CDR2 YYEKEE (reference sequence). Trimming removed 3 bases from V and 3 bases from J, with 12 bases in between. CDR3 length equals 14 residues. The CDR3 sequence: CASSSFGEDTEAFF. Written as DNA, the CDR3 is TGTGCCAGCAGCTCCTTTGGGGAGGACACTGAAGCTTTCTTT.

A few counts support this clonotype. The chain links TRBV3-1 to TRBJ1-6, with unresolved D. Trimming took 3 bases from V and 13 from J, leaving 7 bases between them. Germline V gives CDR1 LGHDT, CDR2 YNNKEL (reference sequence). There are 11 residues in the CDR3. In DNA form, the CDR3 reads TGTGCCAGCAGCCATGCCGGGCCCCTCCACTTT. Amino acid sequence: CASSHAGPLHF.

This clonotype showed up just once. This rearrangement joins TRBV5-1 to TRBJ2-1, with TRBD2 matching 7 bases. Germline V gene lookup returns CDR1 SGHRS and CDR2 YFSETQ. The CDR3 extends over 18 amino acids. V shed 4 bases, J shed 9 bases, and the junction held 22 bases outside the gene matches. CDR3 in amino acids: CASSPRLTSSRPRAEQFF. CDR3 coding DNA: TGCGCCAGCAGCCCCCGCCTGACTAGCTCCAGGCCTAGGGCTGAGCAGTTCTTC.

This chain links TRBV20-1 with TRBJ1-2; tentative D call: TRBD1 (6 bases). This CDR3 region has 20 residues. Germline V gene sequence: CDR1 DFQATT, CDR2 SNEGSKA (reference sequence). Trimming removed 2 bases from V and 8 bases from J, with 36 bases in between. In DNA form, the CDR3 reads TGCAGTGCTAGATCCCGACTTCTCGGTGGGGGGCGCGGAGCTTTTGAAGGCTACACCTTC. Translation: CSARSRLLGGGRGAFEGYTF.

The genes are TRBV7-2 and TRBJ2-3, with D perhaps matching TRBD2 (6 bases). The CDR3 runs 17 residues. CDR1 and CDR2 (germline): SGHTA, FQGNSA. V lost 2 bases and J lost 2, with 17 bases in between. CDR3 nucleotides: TGTGCCAGCAGCTTAAATGGTGGGACTCCCACCACAGATACGCAGTATTTT. This encodes CASSLNGGTPTTDTQYF.

This clonotype was seen at least ten times. This chain joins TRBV20-1 and TRBJ2-7; 7 nucleotides align to TRBD1. Trimming cost V 3 bases and J 7 bases; bases outside gene matches: 6. Looked up from germline, CDR1 is DFQATT and CDR2 is SNEGSKA (reference sequence). CDR3 length equals 12 residues. The CDR3 nucleotides read TGCAGTGCTAGTCGGCAGGACAGGGAGCAGTACTTC. Translated, it gives CSASRQDREQYF.

The chain links TRBV5-1 to TRBJ1-4; D might be TRBD1 (5 bases). The germline CDR1 and CDR2 sequences are SGHRS and YFSETQ. This CDR3 has 14 residues. V lost 3 bases, J lost 5 bases, and 11 bases lay in between. The CDR3 loop reads CASSSSGRNEKLFF. CDR3 nucleotides: TGCGCCAGCAGCTCGTCGGGACGGAATGAAAAACTGTTTTTT.

This clonotype was detected only a few times. The chain joins TRBV12-5 to TRBJ1-1; D not resolved. The CDR3 spans 13 residues. Deletions cut 2 bases from V and 0 bases from J, with 4 bases between. Germline loops: CDR1 LGHNT, CDR2 FRNRAP. CDR3: CASGLTVNTEAFF. In DNA, the CDR3 is TGTGCTAGTGGTTTGACTGTGAACACTGAAGCTTTCTTT.

The chain joins TRBV20-1 to TRBJ2-7; D call uncertain. V was pared by 5 bases and J by 0 bases, with 11 bases between. The CDR3 is 13 residues long. Germline V gene data show CDR1 as DFQATT and CDR2 as SNEGSKA (reference sequence). CDR3 sequence (DNA): TGCAGTGCTCCACGAGCAGGCTCCTACGAGCAGTACTTC. Encoded protein: CSAPRAGSYEQYF.

This clonotype was found a few times. V usage is TRBV5-1 and J usage is TRBJ2-7; the match to TRBD2 covers 8 bases. The length of the CDR3 is 15 residues. Losses at the gene ends were 0 bases for V and 3 bases for J; bases not matched to a gene: 5. Germline CDR1 SGHRS, CDR2 YFSETQ. CDR3 amino acids: CASSLVGSGNYEQYF. DNA for the CDR3: TGCGCCAGCAGCTTGGTTGGTAGCGGGAACTACGAGCAGTACTTC.

The rearrangement links TRBV2 to TRBJ2-7; TRBD2 aligns across 10 bases. Germline CDR1 SNHLY, CDR2 FYNNEI. This CDR3 region has 14 residues. J was trimmed by 6 bases and V by 5 bases; bases with no gene match: 7. CDR3 loop: CASSLTSGFGEQYF. The CDR3 DNA reads TGTGCCAGCAGTTTGACTAGCGGGTTTGGCGAGCAGTACTTC. The entire variable domain, with the rest obtained from reference TRBV2 and TRBJ2-7, is as follows: EPEVTQTPSHQVTQMGQEVILRCVPISNHLYFYWYRQILGQKVEFLVSFYNNEISEKSEIFDDQFSVERPDGSNFTLKIRSTKLEDSAMYFCASSLTSGFGEQYFGPGTRLTVT.